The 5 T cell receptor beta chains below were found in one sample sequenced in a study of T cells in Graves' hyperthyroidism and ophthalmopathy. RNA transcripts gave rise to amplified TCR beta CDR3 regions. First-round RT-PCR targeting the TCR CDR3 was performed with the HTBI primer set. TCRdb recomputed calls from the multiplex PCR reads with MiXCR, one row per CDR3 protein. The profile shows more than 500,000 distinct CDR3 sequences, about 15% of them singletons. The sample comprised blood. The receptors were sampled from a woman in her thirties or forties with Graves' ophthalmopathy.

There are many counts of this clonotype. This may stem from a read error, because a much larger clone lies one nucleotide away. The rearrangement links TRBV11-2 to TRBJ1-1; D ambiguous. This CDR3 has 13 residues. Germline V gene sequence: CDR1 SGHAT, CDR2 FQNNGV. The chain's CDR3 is CASSFSQNTEVFF. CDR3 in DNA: TGTGCCAGCAGCTTTAGTCAGAACACTGAAGTTTTCTTT.

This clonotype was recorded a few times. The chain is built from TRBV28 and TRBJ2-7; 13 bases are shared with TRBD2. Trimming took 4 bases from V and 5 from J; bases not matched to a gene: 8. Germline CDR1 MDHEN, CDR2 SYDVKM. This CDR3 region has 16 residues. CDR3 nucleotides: TGTGCCAGCAGTTCCAGATGGACTAGCGGGAGCAACGAGCAGTACTTC. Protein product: CASSSRWTSGSNEQYF.

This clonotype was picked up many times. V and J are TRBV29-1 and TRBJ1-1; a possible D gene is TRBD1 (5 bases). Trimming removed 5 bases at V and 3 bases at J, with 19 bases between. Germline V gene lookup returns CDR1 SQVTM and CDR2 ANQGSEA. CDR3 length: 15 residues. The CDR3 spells CSVRPLTGRDTEAFF. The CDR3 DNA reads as TGCAGCGTTCGCCCCCTTACAGGCAGGGACACTGAAGCTTTCTTT.

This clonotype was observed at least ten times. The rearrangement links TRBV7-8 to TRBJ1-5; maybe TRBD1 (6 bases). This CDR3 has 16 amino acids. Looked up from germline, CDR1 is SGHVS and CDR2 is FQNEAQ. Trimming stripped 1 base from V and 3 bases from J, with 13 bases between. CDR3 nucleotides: TGTGCCAGCAGCTTAGATTCGGGGGCTTACAATCAGCCCCAGCATTTT. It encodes CASSLDSGAYNQPQHF.

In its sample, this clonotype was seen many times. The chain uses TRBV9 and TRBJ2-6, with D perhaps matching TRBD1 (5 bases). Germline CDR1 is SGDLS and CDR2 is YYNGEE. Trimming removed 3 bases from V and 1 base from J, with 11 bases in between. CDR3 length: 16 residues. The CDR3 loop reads CASSGSQGSGANVLTF. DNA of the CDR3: TGTGCCAGCAGCGGTTCGCAGGGTTCTGGGGCCAACGTCCTGACTTTC.